The 17 T cell receptor beta chains below were found in one sample sequenced in a study of cytomegalovirus exposure and HLA in healthy donors. PCR was performed using 60 Vbeta and 13 Jbeta primers. Using immunoSEQ multiplex PCR, the repertoire was profiled, and TCRdb retains in-frame clones only, with some absent. The sample yields 150,000 to 200,000 clones, around 80% seen once. The sample taken for sequencing was PBMCs. The receptors were gathered from a woman between 45 and 65 years old in good health and CMV-seronegative.

This clone was picked up a small number of times. The chain recombines TRBV9 with TRBJ2-7; 11 positions agree with TRBD2. The ends lost 3 bases at V and 1 base at J; junction bases unmatched: 6. CDR3 length: 16 residues. Germline V gives CDR1 SGDLS, CDR2 YYNGEE. Here the CDR3 DNA reads TGTGCCAGCAGCGGTGGACTAGCGGGCTATTCCTACGAGCAGTACTTC. Translated: CASSGGLAGYSYEQYF.

This clone has a single count. This chain joins TRBV15 and TRBJ2-3; 10 positions match TRBD2. V gave up 0 bases and J gave up 6 bases; unmatched junction bases: 6. The CDR3 totals 16 residues. Per germline, CDR1 LNHNV and CDR2 YYDKDF (reference sequence). CDR3 residues: CATSRDALAGADTQYF. In DNA form, the CDR3 reads TGTGCCACCAGCAGAGATGCCCTAGCGGGAGCGGATACGCAGTATTTT.

J is TRBJ2-5 and V is TRBV19, with TRBD1 as a possible D gene (6 bases). The closer fit of TRBJ2-7 to the DNA end suggests the J call may be wrong. The CDR3 length is 15 residues. Germline CDR1 reads LNHDA; CDR2 reads SQIVND (reference sequence). DNA of the CDR3: TGTGCCAGTAGTACCGCCTCTACAGGGACCTACGAGCAGTACTTC. Protein: CASSTASTGTYEQYF.

Details on this clone: The germline gene is not matched at one end of the junction; a read error may be the cause. Other DNA sequences in this specimen translate into the identical CDR3. J is TRBJ2-4 and V is TRBV6-5; no reliable D call. The length of the CDR3 is 15 residues. The germline V gene has CDR1 MNHEY and CDR2 SVGAGI. CDR3 sequence (DNA): TGCGCCAGCAGTTCCTCCTCCAGAGCCAAAAACATTCAGTACTTC. Residues: CASSSSSRAKNIQYF.

The chain links TRBV2 to TRBJ1-5; D gene uncertain. CDR1 is SNHLY and CDR2 is FYNNEI in the germline V gene. This CDR3 spans 14 amino acids. V was cut by 4 bases and J by 0 bases, with 7 bases left in between. The CDR3 loop is CASSGTYSNQPQHF. Written as DNA, the CDR3 is TGTGCCAGCAGTGGGACTTATAGCAATCAGCCCCAGCATTTT.

This chain joins TRBV15 and TRBJ2-6; 8 nucleotides agree with TRBD1. The CDR3 sequence is 15 residues long. The trim removed 7 bases at V and 2 bases at J, leaving 4 bases unmatched. Germline loops: CDR1 LNHNV, CDR2 YYDKDF (reference sequence). CDR3 protein: CATKGQVAGANVLTF. The CDR3 region has the DNA TGTGCCACCAAGGGACAGGTCGCTGGGGCCAACGTCCTGACTTTC. The variable domain in full, with the rest retrieved from reference TRBV15 and TRBJ2-6, is DAMVIQNPRYQVTQFGKPVTLSCSQTLNHNVMYWYQQKSSQAPKLLFHYYDKDFNNEADTPDNFQSRRPNTSFCFLDIRSPGLGDTAMYLCATKGQVAGANVLTFGAGSRLTVL.

A few counts support this clone. V usage is TRBV4-2 and J usage is TRBJ2-1, with 10 nucleotides matching TRBD2. V shed 4 bases, J shed 4 bases, and the junction held 7 bases outside the gene matches. CDR1 is LGHNA, CDR2 YNFKEQ, per germline. The CDR3 totals 16 residues. The CDR3 DNA reads TGTGCCAGCAGCCGCACCGGGACTAGCGTATACAATGAGCAGTTCTTC. It specifies CASSRTGTSVYNEQFF.

V gene TRBV19 combines with J gene TRBJ2-6, with D possibly matching TRBD1 (6 bases). The CDR3 is 17 amino acids. V was shortened by 9 bases and J by 2 bases, with 20 bases between the two germline ends. Germline lookup yields CDR1 LNHDA and CDR2 SQIVND (reference sequence). For the CDR3, the DNA is TGTGCCAGCGGCAGAAAGGGGGTAAGCGCTGGGGCCAACGTCCTGACTTTC. Protein: CASGRKGVSAGANVLTF.

This clone appeared once. The V and J genes are TRBV27 and TRBJ1-2; 7 bases align to TRBD1. Germline V gene sequence: CDR1 MNHEY, CDR2 SMNVEV (reference sequence). J lost 5 bases, V lost 6 bases, and 6 bases had no gene match. The CDR3 is 13 residues long. The CDR3, as DNA: TGTGCCAGCAGAGGGGACAGAGGATATGGCTACACCTTC. This gives the protein CASRGDRGYGYTF.

This chain joins TRBV6-1 and TRBJ1-5; D gene ambiguous. V was trimmed by 1 base and J by 1 base, leaving 14 bases between them. The V gene's germline CDR1 is MNHNS and CDR2 SASEGT. CDR3 size: 17 residues. The CDR3 loop is CASSEGPRAGSNQPQHF. The CDR3 coding sequence is TGTGCCAGCAGTGAAGGACCCCGGGCGGGGAGCAATCAGCCCCAGCATTTT.

The rearrangement links TRBV6-6 to TRBJ2-7; tentative D call: TRBD2 (5 bases). Trimming removed 6 bases at V and 3 bases at J, with 12 bases between. Per germline, CDR1 MNHNY and CDR2 SVGAGI (reference sequence). CDR3 length: 13 amino acids. In DNA, the CDR3 is TGTGCCAGCAGCCCGGGGTGGGGCTACGAGCAGTACTTC. As protein: CASSPGWGYEQYF.

V and J are TRBV18 and TRBJ1-5; no clear D. CDR3 size: 13 residues. Trimming cost V 3 bases and J 4 bases, with 7 bases left between them. Germline V gene data show CDR1 as KGHSH and CDR2 as LQKENI. DNA of the CDR3: TGTGCCAGCTCACCGGAGGGTAATCAGCCCCAGCATTTT. This sequence encodes CASSPEGNQPQHF.

The chain uses TRBV19 and TRBJ2-1; the match to TRBD2 covers 8 bases. The CDR3 consists of 16 residues. CDR1 is LNHDA and CDR2 is SQIVND in the germline V gene (reference sequence). The trim removed 5 bases at V and 1 base at J, leaving 7 bases unmatched. In nucleotides, the CDR3 is TGTGCCAGTAGTCCCCTTAGCGGGATATCCTACAATGAGCAGTTCTTC. Its protein is CASSPLSGISYNEQFF.

This chain uses TRBV19 with TRBJ1-5; 7 bases fit TRBD1. Germline V gene lookup returns CDR1 LNHDA and CDR2 SQIVND (reference sequence). The CDR3 is made up of 15 amino acids. The J segment lost 7 bases and the V segment lost 2 bases, leaving 8 bases of the junction unmatched. This chain's CDR3 is CASSIKAGGQQPQHF. CDR3 DNA sequence: TGTGCCAGTAGTATAAAGGCAGGGGGACAACAGCCCCAGCATTTT.

The V and J genes are TRBV11-3 and TRBJ2-3; 8 bases map to TRBD2. The CDR3 spans 15 residues. J gave up 1 base and V 3 bases, and 3 bases lay outside the gene matches. Germline V CDR1 and CDR2: SGHNT, YENEEA. The CDR3 is CASSFTSGGTDTQYF. CDR3 DNA: TGTGCCAGCAGCTTTACTAGCGGAGGCACAGATACGCAGTATTTT.

J is TRBJ1-6 and V is TRBV9; D is undetermined. This CDR3 is built from 17 residues. Trimming pared 5 bases from V and 2 bases from J, leaving 17 bases between. CDR1 and CDR2 (germline): SGDLS, YYNGEE. The CDR3 reads CASRPEDGGPYNSPLHF. CDR3 bases: TGTGCCAGCAGACCAGAGGACGGAGGCCCCTATAATTCACCCCTCCACTTT.

This chain uses TRBV25-1 with TRBJ2-2; TRBD2 might be the D (6 bases). This CDR3 is built from 14 residues. The ends were cut back, 0 bases at V and 8 bases at J, with 10 bases in the middle. The germline V gene encodes CDR1 MGHDK and CDR2 SYGVNS. CDR3 residues: CASSEYAGKGELFF. The DNA of the CDR3 is TGTGCCAGCAGTGAATATGCGGGGAAAGGGGAGCTGTTTTTT.